One and the same sample provided the 30 T cell receptor beta chains below, sequenced in a study of T cell repertoires in cytomegalovirus infection. Each CDR3 protein gets one entry after TCRdb re-called the reads with MiXCR. Of more than 400,000 distinct CDR3 sequences detected, more than 25% appear once; the ten largest clones hold over 10%. Sequenced: PBMCs. These receptors came from a human donor in good health (CMV status not recorded). Some clones in this sample may be carry-over from other donors' samples.

The rearrangement uses TRBV9 and TRBJ2-5; D may be TRBD1 or TRBD2 (5 bases each). The V gene lost 3 bases and the J gene lost 7 bases, with 16 bases spanning the gap. Per germline, CDR1 SGDLS and CDR2 YYNGEE. The CDR3 is 14 residues long. This CDR3 reads CASSGGPPQLTQYF. The CDR3 region has the DNA TGTGCCAGCAGCGGGGGACCCCCACAGTTGACCCAGTACTTC.

The chain joins TRBV2 to TRBJ2-3; 7 bases fit TRBD1. CDR3 length: 14 residues. After removal of 3 bases from V and 2 bases from J, the junction contained 2 bases not matched to a gene. The germline gives CDR1 SNHLY, CDR2 FYNNEI. DNA for the CDR3: TGTGCCAGCAGTGACCAGGGGGTCACAGATACGCAGTATTTT. Translated: CASSDQGVTDTQYF.

J is TRBJ2-2 and V is TRBV11-2; no firm D call. The germline CDR1 and CDR2 sequences are SGHAT and FQNNGV. Trimming took off 6 bases at V and 4 bases at J, with 9 bases between the two ends. The CDR3 is made up of 13 amino acids. This CDR3 is CASRVAITGELFF. CDR3 sequence (DNA): TGTGCCAGCAGAGTAGCTATCACCGGGGAGCTGTTTTTT.

The gene calls are TRBV5-4 and TRBJ2-7; D is undetermined. The V gene lost 2 bases and the J gene lost 2 bases, with 8 bases spanning the gap. This CDR3 has 13 amino acids. Germline CDR1 reads SGHNT; CDR2 reads YYREEE (reference sequence). The CDR3 DNA reads TGTGCCAGCAGCTTTGGTTCGGCCTACGAGCAGTACTTC. This gives the protein CASSFGSAYEQYF.

The chain recombines TRBV27 with TRBJ1-2; D might be TRBD1 (6 bases). The CDR3 is 15 residues long. Trimming took 8 bases from V and 2 from J, leaving 18 bases between them. Germline-derived CDR1 and CDR2 are MNHEY and SMNVEV (reference sequence). CDR3 DNA sequence: TGTGCCAGCTCTTCACCCGGGACACCGAACTATGGCTACACCTTC. Translation: CASSSPGTPNYGYTF.

J is TRBJ2-7 and V is TRBV11-3; TRBD2 might be the D (6 bases). The CDR3 contains 15 residues. The V end lost 0 bases, the J end lost 6 bases, and 15 bases lay between the germline ends. CDR1 and CDR2 (germline): SGHNT, YENEEA. The chain's CDR3 is CASSLDHDGAGEQYV. CDR3 bases: TGTGCCAGCAGCTTAGATCATGACGGAGCGGGCGAGCAGTACGTC.

This clonotype was picked up many times. V and J are TRBV28 and TRBJ2-3, with D possibly being TRBD2 (5 bases). V was clipped by 7 bases and J by 4 bases, with 18 bases between them. The CDR3 sequence is 15 residues long. CDR1 is MDHEN and CDR2 is SYDVKM in the germline V gene. DNA of the CDR3: TGTGCCAGCAACGAACTTACCCTGGAGGCAGATACGCAGTATTTT. It specifies CASNELTLEADTQYF.

The V and J genes are TRBV2 and TRBJ2-1, with D unclear. The germline gives CDR1 SNHLY, CDR2 FYNNEI. The CDR3 contains 11 residues. Between the trimmed V and J ends, which lost 8 bases and 7 bases, there was a span of 9 bases. CDR3: CASLLFNEQFF. CDR3 nucleotides: TGTGCCAGCTTACTATTTAATGAGCAGTTCTTC.

This clonotype was observed at least ten times. The junction departs from the called germline gene at one end, perhaps through a read error. The genes are TRBV5-1 and TRBJ1-5, with a tentative D call TRBD1 (6 bases). The germline CDR1 and CDR2 sequences are SGHRS and YFSETQ. The CDR3 is 13 residues long. The CDR3 sequence: CASSLGGDQPQHF. The DNA for the CDR3 is TGTGCCAGCAGCTTAGGGGGAGATCAGCCCCAGCATTTT. Variable domain in full (rest from reference TRBV5-1 and TRBJ1-5): KAGVTQTPRYLIKTRGQQVTLSCSPISGHRSVSWYQQTPGQGLQFLFEYFSETQRNKGNFPGRFSGRQFSNSRSEMNVSTLELGDSALYLCASSLGGDQPQHFGDGTRLSIL.

This clonotype has ten or more counts. The chain carries TRBV10-3 and TRBJ1-2; possible D gene TRBD1, 5 bases. The V and J ends lost 1 base and 4 bases respectively, with 7 bases between them. From germline, CDR1 is ENHRY and CDR2 SYGVKD. This CDR3 spans 13 amino acids. CDR3 DNA sequence: TGTGCCATCAGTGAGTGGCAGGGCTATGGCTACACCTTC. Residues: CAISEWQGYGYTF.

CDR3 loop: CASRIITSAHNEQFF. CDR3 nucleotides: TGTGCCAGCAGGATAATAACTAGCGCCCACAATGAGCAGTTCTTC. The chain joins TRBV6-2 or TRBV6-3 to TRBJ2-1; 7 bases match TRBD2. There are 15 residues in the CDR3. Germline V CDR1 and CDR2: MNHEY, SVGEGT. The V and J ends lost 6 bases and 5 bases, in that order; junction bases with no gene match: 10.

This clonotype was seen only a few times. V and J are TRBV27 and TRBJ1-2, with 7 bases fitting TRBD1. Losses at the gene ends were 9 bases for V and 8 bases for J; bases not matched to a gene: 15. The germline CDR1 and CDR2 sequences are MNHEY and SMNVEV (reference sequence). The CDR3 sequence is 14 residues long. CDR3 nucleotides: TGTGCCAGTGGGACAGCCCTCCTCACTATCGGCTACACCTTC. It is translated as CASGTALLTIGYTF.

The V call is TRBV4-3, the J call TRBJ2-7; D gene ambiguous. The CDR3 loop spans 13 amino acids. CDR1 LGHNA and CDR2 YSLEER come from the germline V gene. Trimming removed 5 bases at V and 1 base at J, with 9 bases between. In nucleotides, the CDR3 is TGCGCCAGCAGCTTAGGGATATCCTACGAGCAGTACTTC. It codes for CASSLGISYEQYF.

The chain carries TRBV11-1 and TRBJ2-7; a weak D match, TRBD1 (6 bases). Deletions cut 0 bases from V and 2 bases from J, with 11 bases between. Germline lookup yields CDR1 SGHAT and CDR2 FQDESV (reference sequence). The CDR3 loop spans 15 amino acids. The CDR3 nucleotides are TGTGCCAGCAGCTTAGCGAGGGGGAGAACCTACGAGCAGTACTTC. This translates into CASSLARGRTYEQYF. Full variable domain (rest looked up from reference TRBV11-1 and TRBJ2-7): EAEVAQSPRYKITEKSQAVAFWCDPISGHATLYWYRQILGQGPELLVQFQDESVVDDSQLPKDRFSAERLKGVDSTLKIQPAELGDSAMYLCASSLARGRTYEQYFGPGTRLTVT.

V is TRBV7-6 and J is TRBJ2-7; the D is unclear. The V gene lost 2 bases and the J gene lost 4 bases, with 15 bases spanning the gap. There are 15 residues in the CDR3. The V gene's germline CDR1 is SGHVS and CDR2 FNYEAQ. CDR3 region: CASSLSAVLTYEQYF. CDR3 coding DNA: TGTGCCAGCAGCTTAAGTGCTGTCCTTACTTACGAGCAGTACTTC.

The chain uses TRBV28 and TRBJ2-7, with D possibly TRBD2 on 6 matching bases. CDR1 MDHEN and CDR2 SYDVKM come from the germline V gene. CDR3 length equals 12 residues. CDR3 sequence reads: CAAGDRSYEQYF. The CDR3 nucleotides read TGTGCAGCGGGCGACCGATCCTACGAGCAGTACTTC.

This clonotype was recorded a few times. The J gene is TRBJ2-7, the V gene TRBV23-1; D is unclear. TRBV23-1 is an ORF for which the function is uncertain. The V end lost 10 bases, the J end lost 3 bases, and 10 bases lay between the germline ends. This CDR3 is built from 11 residues. Here the CDR3 DNA reads TGCGCCACCTGCCTGATCTACGAGCAGTACTTC. Protein product: CATCLIYEQYF.

This rearrangement joins TRBV6-5 to TRBJ1-4; D possibly corresponds to TRBD1 (6 bases). The V and J ends lost 6 bases and 11 bases respectively, with 16 bases between them. Per the germline V gene, CDR1 is MNHEY and CDR2 is SVGAGI. The CDR3 runs 13 residues. The DNA for the CDR3 is TGTGCCAGCAGGGGGGGCGGACAGCGGAAACTGTTTTTT. This encodes CASRGGGQRKLFF.

This chain joins TRBV11-3 and TRBJ2-7, with unresolved D. The length of the CDR3 is 13 residues. CDR1 and CDR2 (germline): SGHNT, YENEEA. V gave up 1 base and J gave up 3 bases, with 7 bases separating them. In DNA form, the CDR3 reads TGTGCCAGCAGCTTAGTCGGCCACTACGAGCAGTACGTC. Protein: CASSLVGHYEQYV.

This chain joins TRBV27 and TRBJ2-3; 9 bases map to TRBD2. CDR1 and CDR2 from the germline V gene are MNHEY and SMNVEV (reference sequence). V lost 2 bases to trimming and J lost 5 bases; unmatched junction nucleotides: 5. The CDR3 loop spans 15 amino acids. CDR3 residues: CASSLAGGLGDTQYF. CDR3 bases: TGTGCCAGCAGTTTAGCGGGAGGGCTCGGAGATACGCAGTATTTT.

The chain has TRBV20-1 and TRBJ2-3; 13 bases align to TRBD2. The CDR3 runs to 14 residues. Trimming cost V 6 bases and J 3 bases; bases outside gene matches: 3. CDR1 is DFQATT, CDR2 SNEGSKA, per germline (reference sequence). The CDR3 protein is CSAETSGRTDTQYF. The CDR3 region has the DNA TGCAGTGCGGAGACTAGCGGGAGGACAGATACGCAGTATTTT.

This sequence joins TRBV29-1 and TRBJ1-1, with D perhaps matching TRBD1 (5 bases). V shed 5 bases and J shed 3 bases, with 10 bases lying between them. CDR3 size: 12 residues. CDR1 SQVTM and CDR2 ANQGSEA come from the germline V gene. CDR3 DNA sequence: TGCAGCGTTAAAATGGGGGACACTGAAGCTTTCTTT. Translation: CSVKMGDTEAFF.

The rearrangement links TRBV6-2 or TRBV6-3 to TRBJ2-2; TRBD2 matches at 7 bases. The CDR3 loop spans 16 amino acids. Per the germline V gene, CDR1 is MNHEY and CDR2 is SVGEGT. V shed 0 bases, J shed 1 base, and the junction held 2 bases outside the gene matches. CDR3: CASSYSPGGNTGELFF. The CDR3 DNA reads TGTGCCAGCAGTTACTCCCCGGGAGGGAACACCGGGGAGCTGTTTTTT.

The chain has TRBV5-6 and TRBJ1-3; 7 bases are shared with TRBD1. J was trimmed by 0 bases and V by 4 bases; bases with no gene match: 7. CDR1 is SGHDT, CDR2 YYEEEE, per germline. The CDR3 is 16 residues long. The CDR3 region is CASSGNTGASGNTIYF. The CDR3 DNA follows: TGTGCCAGCAGCGGAAACACAGGGGCCTCTGGAAACACCATATATTTT.

V is TRBV28 and J is TRBJ1-6; 9 nucleotides agree with TRBD1. Germline CDR1 and CDR2: MDHEN and SYDVKM. The V and J ends lost 4 bases and 3 bases, in that order; junction bases with no gene match: 10. This CDR3 spans 18 amino acids. Here the CDR3 DNA reads TGTGCCAGCAGTTCCCTCAGGGACAGGGACCTCTATAATTCACCCCTCCACTTT. It is translated as CASSSLRDRDLYNSPLHF.

The J gene is TRBJ2-7, the V gene TRBV19, with 9 bases identical to TRBD1. This CDR3 contains 16 residues. The J segment lost 0 bases and the V segment lost 3 bases, leaving 6 bases of the junction unmatched. Per germline, CDR1 LNHDA and CDR2 SQIVND (reference sequence). Here the CDR3 reads CASSIEQGAFSYEQYF. The CDR3 DNA sequence: TGTGCCAGTAGTATCGAACAGGGGGCCTTCTCCTACGAGCAGTACTTC.

The chain recombines TRBV3-1 with TRBJ2-5, with 9 bases matching TRBD2. V was pared by 6 bases and J by 5 bases, with 10 bases of the junction left unmatched. Germline CDR1 and CDR2: LGHDT and YNNKEL (reference sequence). The CDR3 has 15 amino acids. The CDR3 nucleotides are TGTGCCAGCAGACTACTAGCGGGTGACCCCGAGACCCAGTACTTC. It is translated as CASRLLAGDPETQYF.

V is TRBV19 and J is TRBJ1-1, with no clear D. The germline V gene has CDR1 LNHDA and CDR2 SQIVND (reference sequence). This CDR3 contains 15 residues. Trimming removed 5 bases from V and 1 base from J, with 14 bases in between. CDR3 residues: CASSVLGFTNTEAFF. The CDR3 DNA follows: TGTGCCAGTAGTGTACTTGGGTTTACGAACACTGAAGCTTTCTTT.

This clonotype appeared many times. The CDR3: CASSFQWREGRETQYF. The CDR3, as DNA: TGTGCCAGCAGCTTCCAATGGCGGGAGGGCCGAGAGACCCAGTACTTC. The chain recombines TRBV7-2 with TRBJ2-5; 9 positions match TRBD2. V dropped 3 bases and J dropped 4; count of bases not matched to a gene: 9. The CDR3 is 16 amino acids. In germline, CDR1 is SGHTA, CDR2 FQGNSA. The full variable domain, completed using reference TRBV7-2 and TRBJ2-5, is GAGVSQSPSNKVTEKGKDVELRCDPISGHTALYWYRQSLGQGLEFLIYFQGNSAPDKSGLPSDRFSAERTGGSVSTLTIQRTQQEDSAVYLCASSFQWREGRETQYFGPGTRLLVL.

This clonotype was observed at least ten times. This rearrangement joins TRBV7-2 to TRBJ2-1, with 9 bases that match TRBD2. Germline assignment: CDR1 SGHTA and CDR2 FQGNSA. CDR3 length equals 16 residues. Losses at the gene ends were 5 bases for V and 9 bases for J; bases not matched to a gene: 14. CDR3 in amino acids: CASSASGAQGRAEQFF. CDR3 in DNA: TGTGCCAGCAGCGCTAGCGGGGCTCAGGGTCGCGCTGAGCAGTTCTTC. Based on the CDR3 plus reference TRBV7-2 and TRBJ2-1, the full variable domain is GAGVSQSPSNKVTEKGKDVELRCDPISGHTALYWYRQSLGQGLEFLIYFQGNSAPDKSGLPSDRFSAERTGGSVSTLTIQRTQQEDSAVYLCASSASGAQGRAEQFFGPGTRLTVL.